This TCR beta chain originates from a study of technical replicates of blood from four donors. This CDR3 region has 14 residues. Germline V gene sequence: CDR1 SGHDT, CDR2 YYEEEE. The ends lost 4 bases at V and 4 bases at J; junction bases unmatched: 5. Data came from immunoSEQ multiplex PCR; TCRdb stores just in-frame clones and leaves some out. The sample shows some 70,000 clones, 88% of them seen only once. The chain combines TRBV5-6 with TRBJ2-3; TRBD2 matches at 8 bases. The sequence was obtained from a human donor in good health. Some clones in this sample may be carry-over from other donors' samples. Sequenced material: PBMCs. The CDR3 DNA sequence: TGTGCCAGCAGCGGAAGCGGGGGTTCAGATACGCAGTATTTT. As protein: CASSGSGGSDTQYF.